This T cell receptor (beta chain) emerged from a study of blood T cell repertoires in COVID-19. TCRdb's table, derived via immunoSEQ multiplex PCR, lists solely in-frame clones and lacks some. Among roughly 290,000 clones listed, around nine tenths were seen once. The specimen sequenced was peripheral blood. This sequence originates from a woman aged 60-75 years with acute or convalescent COVID-19.

CDR3 in amino acids: CASSLTGVHNEQFF. The CDR3 nucleotides are TGTGCCAGCAGCTTGACGGGAGTTCACAATGAGCAGTTCTTC. The V and J genes are TRBV7-6 and TRBJ2-1; TRBD2 is a possible D gene (6 bases). The length of the CDR3 is 14 residues. V dropped 3 bases and J dropped 5 bases, with 11 bases sitting between them. CDR1 and CDR2 from the germline V gene are SGHVS and FNYEAQ.